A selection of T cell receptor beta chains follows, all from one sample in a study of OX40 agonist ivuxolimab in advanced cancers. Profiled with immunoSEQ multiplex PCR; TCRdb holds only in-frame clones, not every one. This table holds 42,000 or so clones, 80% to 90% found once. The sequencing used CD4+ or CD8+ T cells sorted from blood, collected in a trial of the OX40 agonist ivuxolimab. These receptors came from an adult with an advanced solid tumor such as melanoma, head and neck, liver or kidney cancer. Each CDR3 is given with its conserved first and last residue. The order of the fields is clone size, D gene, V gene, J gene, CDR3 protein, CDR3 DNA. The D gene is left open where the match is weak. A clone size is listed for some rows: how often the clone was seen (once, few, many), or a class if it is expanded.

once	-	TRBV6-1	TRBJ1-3	CASSGQQGFGNTIYF	TGTGCCAGCAGTGGACAACAGGGATTCGGAAACACCATATATTTT
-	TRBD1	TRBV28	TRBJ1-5	CASREQGAYQPQHF	TGTGCCAGCAGGGAACAGGGGGCGTATCAGCCCCAGCATTTT
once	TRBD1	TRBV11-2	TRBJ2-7	CASSSPGQGRYEQYF	TGTGCCAGCAGCTCTCCGGGACAGGGGAGGTACGAGCAGTACTTC
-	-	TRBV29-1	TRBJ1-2	CSVETIQGVLGYTF	TGCAGCGTTGAAACTATACAGGGAGTCCTAGGCTACACCTTC
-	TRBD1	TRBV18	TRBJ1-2	CASSPMANDRGGTF	TGTGCCAGCTCACCAATGGCTAATGACAGGGGAGGTACCTTC
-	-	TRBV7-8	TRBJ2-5	CASSSEGYQETQYF	TGTGCCAGCAGCTCAGAGGGGTACCAAGAGACCCAGTACTTC
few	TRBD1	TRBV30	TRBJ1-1	CAWSLPGQTTEAFF	TGTGCCTGGAGTTTACCGGGACAGACCACTGAAGCTTTCTTT
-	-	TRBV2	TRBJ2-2	CASRPRPTNTGELFF	TGTGCCAGCAGGCCCAGGCCAACAAACACCGGGGAGCTGTTTTTT
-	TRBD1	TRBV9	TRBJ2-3	CASSFRQGAHTQYF	TGTGCCAGCAGCTTCCGACAGGGGGCCCATACGCAGTATTTT
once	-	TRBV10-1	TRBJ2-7	CASSRDGYEQYF	TGCGCCAGCAGTAGGGACGGTTACGAGCAGTACTTC
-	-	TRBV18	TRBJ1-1	CASSPPRITNTEAFF	TGTGCCAGCTCACCACCTCGTATTACGAACACTGAAGCTTTCTTT
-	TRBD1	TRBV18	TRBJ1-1	CASSRQGQGIREGNTEAFF	TGTGCCAGCTCACGTCAGGGACAGGGGATTCGGGAAGGGAACACTGAAGCTTTCTTT
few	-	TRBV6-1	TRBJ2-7	CASSHYEQYF	TGTGCCAGCAGCCACTACGAGCAGTACTTC
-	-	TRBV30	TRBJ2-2	CAWKTSHPELFF	TGTGCCTGGAAAACTAGCCACCCCGAGCTGTTTTTT
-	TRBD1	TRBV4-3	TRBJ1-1	CASSQVAGGSEAFF	TGCGCCAGCAGCCAAGTGGCAGGGGGCTCTGAAGCTTTCTTT
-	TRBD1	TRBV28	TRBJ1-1	CASSRDRGSKLNTEAFF	TGTGCCAGCAGTCGGGACAGGGGCTCTAAATTGAACACTGAAGCTTTCTTT
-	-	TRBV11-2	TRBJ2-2	CASREGTSGELFF	TGTGCCAGCAGGGAGGGGACGAGCGGGGAGCTGTTTTTT
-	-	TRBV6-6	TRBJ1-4	CASSYSRGNEKLFF	TGTGCCAGCAGTTACTCGAGGGGTAATGAAAAACTGTTTTTT
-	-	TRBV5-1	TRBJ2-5	CASSFGRTQETQYF	TGCGCCAGCAGCTTCGGACGAACTCAAGAGACCCAGTACTTC
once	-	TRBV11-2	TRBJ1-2	CASSPELEYGYTF	TGTGCCAGCAGCCCCGAGTTGGAGTATGGCTACACCTTC
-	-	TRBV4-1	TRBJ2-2	CASSPYSGQNTGELFF	TGCGCCAGCAGCCCTTACTCGGGGCAGAACACCGGGGAGCTGTTTTTT
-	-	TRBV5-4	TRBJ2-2	CASSLAGRGSVGELFF	TGTGCCAGCAGCTTGGCCGGGCGGGGAAGCGTAGGGGAGCTGTTTTTT
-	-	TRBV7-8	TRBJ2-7	CASSQRWGVAYEQYF	TGTGCCAGCAGCCAAAGGTGGGGGGTCGCCTACGAGCAGTACTTC
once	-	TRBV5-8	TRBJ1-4	CASSPSGQEFKSTNEKLFF	TGTGCCAGCAGCCCCTCGGGTCAGGAGTTTAAATCAACTAATGAAAAACTGTTTTTT
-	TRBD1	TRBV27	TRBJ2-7	CASSRTGAFYEQYF	TGTGCCAGCAGCAGGACAGGGGCCTTTTACGAGCAGTACTTC
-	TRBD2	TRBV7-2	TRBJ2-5	CASSPRTSQETQYF	TGTGCCAGCAGCCCGAGGACTAGCCAAGAGACCCAGTACTTC
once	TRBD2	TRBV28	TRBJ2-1	CASSTIAGGPYNEQFF	TGTGCCAGCAGTACTATAGCGGGGGGGCCTTACAATGAGCAGTTCTTC
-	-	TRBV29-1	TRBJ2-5	CSGATLFQETQYF	TGCAGCGGCGCGACTCTCTTCCAAGAGACCCAGTACTTC
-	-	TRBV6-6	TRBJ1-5	CASSYGGVDKPQHF	TGTGCCAGCAGTTACGGCGGGGTGGATAAGCCCCAGCATTTT
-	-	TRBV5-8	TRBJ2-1	CASSPWGSAYNEQFF	TGTGCCAGCAGCCCCTGGGGTTCAGCATACAATGAGCAGTTCTTC
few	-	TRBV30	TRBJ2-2	CAWGLEHFITGELFF	TGTGCCTGGGGATTGGAACACTTCATCACCGGGGAGCTGTTTTTT
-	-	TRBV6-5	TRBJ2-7	CASSYSSLGYSYEQYF	TGTGCCAGCAGTTACTCGAGTCTAGGATACTCCTACGAGCAGTACTTC
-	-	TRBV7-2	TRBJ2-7	CASSRRVSGAVAYEQYF	TGTGCCAGCAGCAGACGGGTATCCGGGGCTGTTGCCTACGAGCAGTACTTC
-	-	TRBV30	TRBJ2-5	CAWSLNGVQETQYF	TGTGCCTGGAGTCTCAACGGAGTCCAAGAGACCCAGTACTTC
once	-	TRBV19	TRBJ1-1	CASGPPPREAFF	TGTGCCAGTGGACCGCCGCCCAGGGAAGCTTTCTTT
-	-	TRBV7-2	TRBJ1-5	CASSLAGVLGNQPQHF	TGTGCCAGCAGCTTAGCAGGGGTATTGGGCAATCAGCCCCAGCATTTT
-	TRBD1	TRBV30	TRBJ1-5	CAWRVGGTGGQPQHF	TGTGCCTGGAGGGTAGGTGGGACAGGGGGCCAGCCCCAGCATTTT
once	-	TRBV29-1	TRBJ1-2	CSVDMQGYGYTF	TGCAGCGTTGATATGCAGGGGTATGGCTACACCTTC
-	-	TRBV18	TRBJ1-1	CASSPPVGVNTEAFF	TGTGCCAGCTCACCACCTGTCGGGGTGAACACTGAAGCTTTCTTT
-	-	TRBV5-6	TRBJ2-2	CASSYAGSGELFF	TGTGCCAGCAGCTACGCAGGGTCCGGGGAGCTGTTTTTT
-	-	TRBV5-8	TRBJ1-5	CASSLVWDTRGNQPQHF	TGTGCCAGCAGCTTGGTTTGGGACACCAGGGGCAATCAGCCCCAGCATTTT
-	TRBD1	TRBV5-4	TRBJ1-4	CASSDAQGGEKLFF	TGTGCCAGCAGCGACGCACAGGGGGGGGAAAAACTGTTTTTT
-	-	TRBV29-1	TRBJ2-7	CSVSLYRALGEQYF	TGCAGCGTTTCCTTGTACCGCGCCCTTGGCGAGCAGTACTTC
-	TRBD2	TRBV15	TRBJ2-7	CATSRDWTSGMSYEQYF	TGTGCCACCAGCAGAGATTGGACTAGCGGGATGTCCTACGAGCAGTACTTC
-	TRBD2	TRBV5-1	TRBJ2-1	CASSLVPSGRGANEQFF	TGCGCCAGCAGCTTGGTTCCTAGCGGGAGGGGGGCCAATGAGCAGTTCTTC
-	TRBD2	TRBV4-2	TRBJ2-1	CASSQTSGGANEQFF	TGTGCCAGCAGCCAAACTAGCGGGGGGGCGAATGAGCAGTTCTTC
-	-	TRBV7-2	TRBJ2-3	CASRLAGAHTDTQYF	TGTGCCAGCAGGCTCGCGGGGGCCCACACAGATACGCAGTATTTT
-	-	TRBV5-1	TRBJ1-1	CASSSTSHVGTEAFF	TGCGCCAGCAGCTCAACCTCCCATGTGGGCACTGAAGCTTTCTTT
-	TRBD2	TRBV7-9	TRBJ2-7	CASSLKGLASEQYF	TGTGCCAGCAGCCTCAAAGGACTAGCGAGCGAGCAGTACTTC
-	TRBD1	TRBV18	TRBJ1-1	CASSPGQEFTEAFF	TGTGCCAGCTCACCGGGACAGGAATTTACTGAAGCTTTCTTT
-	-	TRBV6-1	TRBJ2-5	CASSGGSVETQYF	TGTGCCAGCAGCGGGGGCAGCGTAGAGACCCAGTACTTC
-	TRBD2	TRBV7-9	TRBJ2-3	CASTRLLAGVDTQYF	TGTGCCAGTACCCGATTACTAGCGGGGGTCGATACGCAGTATTTT
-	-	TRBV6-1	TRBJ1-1	CASREGTDRPEAFF	TGTGCCAGCAGGGAGGGTACAGACCGGCCTGAAGCTTTCTTT
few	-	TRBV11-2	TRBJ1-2	CASSFRGGYTF	TGTGCCAGCAGCTTCAGGGGTGGCTACACCTTC
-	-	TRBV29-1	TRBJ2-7	CSASRTEVGEQYF	TGCAGCGCCTCAAGGACCGAGGTGGGTGAGCAGTACTTC